The following is a T cell receptor (beta chain) sequence with its context. The CDR3 consists of 13 residues. Trimming pared 7 bases from V and 4 bases from J, leaving 13 bases between. The germline V gene encodes CDR1 SNHLY and CDR2 FYNNEI. This record belongs to a study of beta chain features in type 1 diabetes. The isolated RNA, all of it, was reverse transcribed, so expressed TCRB transcripts were what got sequenced. TCRdb's copy holds only in-frame clones and misses some; the assay was immunoSEQ multiplex PCR. The table lists 850,000 to 900,000 clones, about a sixth of them singletons. Averaging approximately 0.11 L, one heparinised blood draw came from each individual donor. Isolation of CD4+ naive, central memory, regulatory and stem cell-like memory cells was achieved by sorting via CD45RO/CCR7/CD25/CD127/CD95/CD27.

This clonotype originated in a woman aged 18-29 years in good health. Sequencing was done on a sample of naive CD4+ T cells from blood. J is TRBJ1-1 and V is TRBV2; no reliable D call. The CDR3 bases are TGTGCCAGCACATTCGAAAGGACCACTGAAGCTTTCTTT. Translating it yields CASTFERTTEAFF.